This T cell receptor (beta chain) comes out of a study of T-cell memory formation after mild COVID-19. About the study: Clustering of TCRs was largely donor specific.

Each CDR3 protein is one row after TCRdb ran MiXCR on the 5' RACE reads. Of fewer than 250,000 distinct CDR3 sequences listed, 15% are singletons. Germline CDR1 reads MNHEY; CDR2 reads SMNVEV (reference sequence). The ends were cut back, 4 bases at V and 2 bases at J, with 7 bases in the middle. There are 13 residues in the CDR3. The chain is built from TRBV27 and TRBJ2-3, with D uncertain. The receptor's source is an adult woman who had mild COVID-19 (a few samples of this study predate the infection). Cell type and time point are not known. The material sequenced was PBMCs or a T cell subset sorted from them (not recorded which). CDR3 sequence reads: CASSWLPTDTQYF. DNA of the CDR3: TGTGCCAGCAGTTGGCTCCCCACAGATACGCAGTATTTT.